The subject of this entry is one T cell receptor beta chain. CDR3 length: 15 residues. J was trimmed by 5 bases and V by 4 bases; bases with no gene match: 8. Germline CDR1 reads SGHTA; CDR2 reads FQGNSA. The source of the sample is a study of OX40 agonist ivuxolimab in advanced cancers. The protocol was immunoSEQ multiplex PCR, while the TCRdb copy is restricted to in-frame clones and leaves out a portion. The data show around 75,000 clones, 70% to 90% seen once. The sequences come from CD4+ or CD8+ T cells sorted from blood, collected in a trial of the OX40 agonist ivuxolimab. The source of this sequence is an adult with an advanced solid tumor such as melanoma, head and neck, liver or kidney cancer. The J gene is TRBJ1-2, the V gene TRBV7-2, with 9 bases identical to TRBD1. The CDR3 region has the DNA TGTGCCAGCAGCTACCACCGGGACAGGGCTTATGGCTACACCTTC. Translated: CASSYHRDRAYGYTF.